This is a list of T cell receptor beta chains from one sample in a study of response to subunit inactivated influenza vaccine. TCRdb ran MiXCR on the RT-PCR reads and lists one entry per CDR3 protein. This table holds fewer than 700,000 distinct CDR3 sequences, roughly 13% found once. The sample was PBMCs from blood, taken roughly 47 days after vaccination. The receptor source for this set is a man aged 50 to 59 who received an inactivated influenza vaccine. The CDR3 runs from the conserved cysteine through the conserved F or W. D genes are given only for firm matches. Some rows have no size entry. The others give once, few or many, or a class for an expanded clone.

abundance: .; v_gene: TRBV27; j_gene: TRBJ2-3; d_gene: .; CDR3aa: CASCLRGTPTDTQYF; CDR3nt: TGTGCCAGCTGTTTAAGGGGGACCCCAACAGATACGCAGTATTTT
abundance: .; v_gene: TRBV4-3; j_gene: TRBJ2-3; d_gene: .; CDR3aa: CASSQDYGITDTQYF; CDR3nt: TGCGCCAGCAGCCAAGATTATGGGATCACAGATACGCAGTATTTT
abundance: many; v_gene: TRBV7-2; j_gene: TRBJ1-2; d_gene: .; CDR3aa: CASSSAQGFLSGYTF; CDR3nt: TGTGCCAGCAGCTCAGCGCAGGGATTCCTTTCTGGCTACACCTTC
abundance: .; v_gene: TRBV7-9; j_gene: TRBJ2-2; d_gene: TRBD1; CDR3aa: CASSYRGTGELFF; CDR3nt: TGTGCCAGCAGCTACAGGGGTACCGGGGAGCTGTTTTTT
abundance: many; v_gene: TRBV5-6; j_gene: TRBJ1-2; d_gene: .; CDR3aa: CASSPWPGDGNNGYTF; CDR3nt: TGTGCCAGCAGCCCGTGGCCAGGGGATGGTAATAATGGCTACACCTTC
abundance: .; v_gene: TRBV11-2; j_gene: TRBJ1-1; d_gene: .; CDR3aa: CASSFLDGKAFF; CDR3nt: TGTGCCAGCAGCTTTTTGGACGGGAAGGCTTTCTTT
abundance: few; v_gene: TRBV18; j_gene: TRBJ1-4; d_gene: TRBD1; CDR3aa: CASSRQGQRNEKLFF; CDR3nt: TGTGCCAGCTCACGACAGGGACAGAGGAATGAAAAACTGTTTTTT
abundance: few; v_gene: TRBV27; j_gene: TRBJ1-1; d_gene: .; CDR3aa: CASSFRGRTGEAFF; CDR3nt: TGTGCCAGCAGTTTCCGGGGACGGACGGGGGAAGCTTTCTTT
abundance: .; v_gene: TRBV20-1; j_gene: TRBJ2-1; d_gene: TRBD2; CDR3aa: CSARVTGGPLDEQFF; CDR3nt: TGCAGTGCTAGAGTGACGGGGGGGCCTTTGGATGAGCAGTTCTTC
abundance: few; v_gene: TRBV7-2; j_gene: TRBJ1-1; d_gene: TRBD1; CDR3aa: CASSLGGTGGNTEAFF; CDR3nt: TGTGCCAGCAGCTTAGGGGGGACAGGGGGGAACACTGAAGCTTTCTTT
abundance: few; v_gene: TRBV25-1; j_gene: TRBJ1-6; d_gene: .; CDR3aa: CASSFMGVNSPLHF; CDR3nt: TGTGCCAGCAGTTTTATGGGAGTTAATTCACCCCTCCACTTT
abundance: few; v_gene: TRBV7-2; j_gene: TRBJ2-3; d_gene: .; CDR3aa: CASSFEGRTDTQYF; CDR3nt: TGTGCCAGCAGCTTCGAGGGGAGGACAGATACGCAGTATTTT
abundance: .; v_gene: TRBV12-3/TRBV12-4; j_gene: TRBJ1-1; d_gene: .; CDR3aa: CASSLWAGNTEAFF; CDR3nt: TGTGCCAGCAGTTTATGGGCCGGGAACACTGAAGCTTTCTTT
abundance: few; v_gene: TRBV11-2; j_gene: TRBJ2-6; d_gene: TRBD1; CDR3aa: CASSSRVRGQGLAGANVLTF; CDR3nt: TGTGCCAGCAGCTCTAGGGTCCGAGGACAGGGTTTAGCTGGGGCCAACGTCCTGACTTTC
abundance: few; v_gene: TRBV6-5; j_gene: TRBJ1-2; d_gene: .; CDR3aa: CASSYGSPNYGYTF; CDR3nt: TGTGCCAGCAGTTACGGGAGTCCGAACTATGGCTACACCTTC
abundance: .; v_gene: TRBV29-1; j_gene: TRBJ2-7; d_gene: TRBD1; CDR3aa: CSVESATGKTYEQYF; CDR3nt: TGCAGCGTTGAATCGGCGACAGGGAAGACCTACGAGCAGTACTTC
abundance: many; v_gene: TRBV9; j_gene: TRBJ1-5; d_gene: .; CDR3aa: CASSVGGQGSQPQHF; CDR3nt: TGTGCCAGCAGCGTAGGCGGCCAGGGAAGTCAGCCCCAGCATTTT
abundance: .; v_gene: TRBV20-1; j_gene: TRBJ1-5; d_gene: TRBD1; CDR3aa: CSASTQGAGQPQHF; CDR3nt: TGCAGTGCTAGTACCCAGGGGGCAGGTCAGCCCCAGCATTTT
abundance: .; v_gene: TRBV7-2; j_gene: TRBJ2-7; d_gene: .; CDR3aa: CASRNFGHYEQYF; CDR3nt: TGTGCCAGCAGAAACTTCGGGCACTACGAGCAGTACTTC
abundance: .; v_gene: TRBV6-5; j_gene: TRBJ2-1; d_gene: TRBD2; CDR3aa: CASSYSLAGGSVRGEQFF; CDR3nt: TGTGCCAGCAGTTACTCGCTAGCGGGGGGGAGCGTTCGGGGTGAGCAGTTCTTC
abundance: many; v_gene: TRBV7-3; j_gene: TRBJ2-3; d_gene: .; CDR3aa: CASSDGTSTDTQYF; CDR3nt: TGTGCCAGCAGCGACGGGACAAGCACAGATACGCAGTATTTT
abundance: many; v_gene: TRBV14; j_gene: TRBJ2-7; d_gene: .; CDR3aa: CASSQLYEQYF; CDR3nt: TGTGCCAGCAGCCAACTCTACGAGCAGTACTTC
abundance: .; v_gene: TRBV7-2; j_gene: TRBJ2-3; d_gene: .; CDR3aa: CASSGQVPDTQYF; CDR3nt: TGTGCCAGCAGCGGACAAGTTCCAGATACGCAGTATTTT
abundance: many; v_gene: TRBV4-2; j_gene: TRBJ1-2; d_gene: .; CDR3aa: CASSQDEGYYGYTF; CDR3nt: TGTGCCAGCAGCCAAGATGAGGGATACTATGGCTACACCTTC
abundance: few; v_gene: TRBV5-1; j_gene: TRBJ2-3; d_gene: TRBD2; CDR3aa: CASSLLADTDTQYF; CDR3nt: TGCGCCAGCAGCCTACTAGCGGACACAGATACGCAGTATTTT
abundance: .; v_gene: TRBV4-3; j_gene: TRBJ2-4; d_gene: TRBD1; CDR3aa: CASSQGRNRGRLAKNIQYF; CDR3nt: TGCGCCAGCAGCCAAGGCCGAAACAGGGGTCGACTAGCCAAAAACATTCAGTACTTC
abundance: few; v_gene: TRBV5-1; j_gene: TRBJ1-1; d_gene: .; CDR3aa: CASSLESRGGAAFF; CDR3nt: TGCGCCAGCAGCTTGGAAAGTCGCGGAGGGGCCGCTTTCTTT
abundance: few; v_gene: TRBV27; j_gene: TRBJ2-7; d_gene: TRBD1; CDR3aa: CASSPNLPGQGSHEQYF; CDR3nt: TGTGCCAGCAGTCCCAACCTCCCGGGACAGGGGTCCCACGAGCAGTACTTC
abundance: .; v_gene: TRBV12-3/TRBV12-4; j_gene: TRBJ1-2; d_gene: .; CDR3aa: CASSLVSYGYTF; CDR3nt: TGTGCCAGCAGTTTAGTCAGCTATGGCTACACCTTC
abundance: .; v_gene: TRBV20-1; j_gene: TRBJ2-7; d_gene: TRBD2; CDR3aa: CCARDRRLAGKHYEQYF; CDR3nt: TGCTGTGCTAGAGATCGGCGACTAGCGGGGAAACACTACGAGCAGTACTTC
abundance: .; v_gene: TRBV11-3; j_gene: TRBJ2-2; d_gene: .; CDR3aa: CASTLDGGELFF; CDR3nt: TGTGCCAGCACCCTTGATGGCGGGGAGCTGTTTTTT
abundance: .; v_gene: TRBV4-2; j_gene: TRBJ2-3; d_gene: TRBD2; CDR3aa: CASSFLKAGGTDTQYF; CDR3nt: TGTGCCAGCAGTTTCCTCAAGGCGGGAGGCACAGATACGCAGTATTTT
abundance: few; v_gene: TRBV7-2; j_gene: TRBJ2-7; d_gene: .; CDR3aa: CASSLSVRQRITYEQYF; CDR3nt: TGTGCCAGCAGCTTATCTGTCCGACAGCGAATTACCTACGAGCAGTACTTC
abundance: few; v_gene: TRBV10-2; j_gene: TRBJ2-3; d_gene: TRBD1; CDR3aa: CASSEGQGGTDTQYF; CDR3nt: TGCGCCAGCAGTGAGGGACAGGGAGGAACAGATACGCAGTATTTT
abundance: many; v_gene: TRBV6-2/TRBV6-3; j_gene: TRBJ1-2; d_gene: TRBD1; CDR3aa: CASSYSGQGASSSDGYTF; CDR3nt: TGTGCCAGCAGTTACAGCGGGCAGGGGGCTTCCTCTTCGGATGGCTACACCTTC
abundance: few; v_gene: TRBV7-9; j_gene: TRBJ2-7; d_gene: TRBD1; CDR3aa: CASTGQGYEQYF; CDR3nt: TGTGCCAGCACAGGACAGGGCTACGAGCAGTACTTC
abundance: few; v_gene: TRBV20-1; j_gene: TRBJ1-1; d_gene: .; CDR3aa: CSARDGRAGAKTEAFF; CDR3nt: TGCAGTGCTAGAGATGGGAGGGCAGGGGCAAAAACTGAAGCTTTCTTT
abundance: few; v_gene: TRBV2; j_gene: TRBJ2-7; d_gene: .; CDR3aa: CASGGTIDEQYF; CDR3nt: TGTGCCAGCGGGGGGACAATCGACGAGCAGTACTTC
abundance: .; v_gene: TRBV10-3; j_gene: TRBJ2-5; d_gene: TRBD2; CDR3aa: CAISTSGGTKETQYF; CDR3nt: TGTGCCATCAGTACTAGCGGGGGGACTAAAGAGACCCAGTACTTC
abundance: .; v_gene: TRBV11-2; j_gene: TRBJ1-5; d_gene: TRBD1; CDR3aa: CASSPDRVGQPQHF; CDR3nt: TGTGCCAGCAGCCCAGACAGGGTCGGGCAGCCCCAGCATTTT
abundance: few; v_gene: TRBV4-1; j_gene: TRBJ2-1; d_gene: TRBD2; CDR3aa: CASSQVGVRGSGLHEQFF; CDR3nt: TGCGCCAGCAGCCAAGTAGGAGTTCGCGGGAGTGGATTGCATGAGCAGTTCTTC
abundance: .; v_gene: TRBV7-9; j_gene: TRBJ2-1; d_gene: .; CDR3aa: CASSLGTTLYNEQFF; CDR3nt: TGTGCCAGCAGCTTAGGGACGACCCTTTACAATGAGCAGTTCTTC
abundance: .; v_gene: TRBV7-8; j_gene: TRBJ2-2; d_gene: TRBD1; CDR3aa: CASSLEGQGNTGELFF; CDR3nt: TGTGCCAGCAGCTTAGAAGGACAGGGGAACACCGGGGAGCTGTTTTTT
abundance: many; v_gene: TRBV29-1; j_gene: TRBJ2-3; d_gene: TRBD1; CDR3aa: CSVAGTGRSDTQYF; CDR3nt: TGCAGCGTGGCCGGGACAGGGAGGTCAGATACGCAGTATTTT
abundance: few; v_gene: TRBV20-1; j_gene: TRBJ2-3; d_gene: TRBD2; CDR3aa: CSARGSGNTDTQYF; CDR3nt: TGCAGTGCTAGAGGAAGCGGGAACACAGATACGCAGTATTTT
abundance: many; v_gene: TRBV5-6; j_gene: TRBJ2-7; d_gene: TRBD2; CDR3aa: CASGLAGTYEQYF; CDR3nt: TGTGCCAGTGGACTAGCGGGAACCTACGAGCAGTACTTC
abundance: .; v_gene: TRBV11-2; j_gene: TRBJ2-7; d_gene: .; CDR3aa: CASSLYLSNYEQYF; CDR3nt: TGTGCCAGCAGCTTATATTTGTCTAACTACGAGCAGTACTTC
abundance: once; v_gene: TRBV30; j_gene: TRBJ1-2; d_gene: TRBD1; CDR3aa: CAWSVQTGGYGYTF; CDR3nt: TGTGCCTGGAGTGTACAAACAGGGGGATATGGCTACACCTTC
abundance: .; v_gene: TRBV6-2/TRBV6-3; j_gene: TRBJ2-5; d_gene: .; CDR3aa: CASENRYQETQYF; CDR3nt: TGTGCCAGCGAGAACAGGTACCAAGAGACCCAGTACTTC
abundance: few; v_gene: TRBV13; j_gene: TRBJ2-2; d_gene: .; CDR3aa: CASSLEAAVVTGELFF; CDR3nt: TGTGCCAGCAGCTTAGAGGCAGCGGTAGTCACCGGGGAGCTGTTTTTT
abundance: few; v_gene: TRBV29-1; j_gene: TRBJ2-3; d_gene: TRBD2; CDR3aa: CSVVRAGGTDTQYF; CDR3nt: TGCAGCGTCGTGAGGGCGGGGGGCACAGATACGCAGTATTTT
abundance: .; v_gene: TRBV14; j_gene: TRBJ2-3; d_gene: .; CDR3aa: CASSQFTSHYSTDTQYF; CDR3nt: TGTGCCAGCAGCCAATTTACTAGCCATTATTCGACAGATACGCAGTATTTT
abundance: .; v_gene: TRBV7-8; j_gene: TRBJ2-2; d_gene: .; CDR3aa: CASSPRRVGLNTGELFF; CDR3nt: TGTGCCAGCAGCCCCAGGAGAGTAGGCTTGAACACCGGGGAGCTGTTTTTT